The 20 T cell receptor beta chains listed next were all sequenced from one sample in a study of T cell responses to AZD1222 COVID-19 vaccine. The assay was immunoSEQ multiplex PCR, and TCRdb's table has in-frame clones only and misses some. The profile shows approximately 140,000 clones, roughly nine tenths of them singletons. The starting material was peripheral blood, obtained on day 0 of AZD1222 vaccination. The source is an adult in good health.

This clone was counted between two and nine times. The chain employs TRBV2 and TRBJ2-2; 8 bases match TRBD2. CDR1 and CDR2 (germline): SNHLY, FYNNEI. The CDR3 consists of 16 residues. Trimming cost V 4 bases and J 4 bases; bases outside gene matches: 8. The CDR3, as DNA: TGTGCCAGCAGTGGGGGACTAGTCGGGGCCACCGGGGAGCTGTTTTTT. It encodes CASSGGLVGATGELFF.

This clone has more than one count but fewer than ten. V usage is TRBV27 and J usage is TRBJ1-5, with unresolved D. The CDR3 spans 16 residues. Germline assignment: CDR1 MNHEY and CDR2 SMNVEV (reference sequence). V was shortened by 2 bases and J by 0 bases, with 11 bases between the two germline ends. CDR3 sequence reads: CASSLKPHLSNQPQHF. The CDR3 nucleotides are TGTGCCAGCAGTTTAAAGCCTCATCTTAGCAATCAGCCCCAGCATTTT.

The chain carries TRBV6-5 and TRBJ2-1; TRBD2 agrees at 7 bases. Trimming took 6 bases from V and 0 from J; bases not matched to a gene: 2. CDR3 size: 14 residues. Looked up from germline, CDR1 is MNHEY and CDR2 is SVGAGI. CDR3 amino acids: CASRRTSSYNEQFF. CDR3 nucleotide sequence: TGTGCCAGCAGAAGGACTAGCTCCTACAATGAGCAGTTCTTC.

The V gene is TRBV6-5, the J gene TRBJ2-1; D unclear. The CDR3 covers 14 residues. V shed 6 bases and J shed 5 bases, with 14 bases lying between them. CDR1 MNHEY and CDR2 SVGAGI come from the germline V gene. DNA for the CDR3: TGTGCCAGCAGCTCAACCGGGCCCGACAATGAGCAGTTCTTC. This translates into CASSSTGPDNEQFF.

CDR3 amino acids: CASSLDPPKTREYF. As DNA, the CDR3 is TGTGCCAGCAGCTTGGACCCACCGAAGACAAGGGAATACTTC. The rearrangement uses TRBV5-5 and TRBJ2-7; no clear D. The germline V and J ends were trimmed by 0 bases and 13 bases, with 20 bases remaining between them. This CDR3 is 14 amino acids long. CDR1 is SGHKS, CDR2 YYEKEE, per germline (reference sequence). The variable domain in full, completed from reference TRBV5-5 and TRBJ2-7, reads DAGVTQSPTHLIKTRGQQVTLRCSPISGHKSVSWYQQVLGQGPQFIFQYYEKEERGRGNFPDRFSARQFPNYSSELNVNALLLGDSALYLCASSLDPPKTREYFGPGTRLTVT.

Only one count was recorded for this clone. The chain employs TRBV19 and TRBJ1-3; D is unresolved. The V and J ends lost 0 bases and 0 bases respectively, with 6 bases between them. Germline V gene sequence: CDR1 LNHDA, CDR2 SQIVND (reference sequence). The CDR3 is made up of 15 amino acids. The CDR3 DNA reads as TGTGCCAGTAGTATAGATAGGGACTCTGGAAACACCATATATTTT. Residues: CASSIDRDSGNTIYF.

V usage is TRBV7-2 and J usage is TRBJ1-1; weak D call: TRBD1 (6 bases). V lost 5 bases and J 4 bases, leaving 17 bases between the germline ends. The CDR3 runs 15 residues. Germline V lookup: CDR1 SGHTA, CDR2 FQGNSA. This CDR3 reads CASSPWGGRSTEAFF. The CDR3 DNA reads as TGTGCCAGCAGCCCCTGGGGGGGGCGGAGCACTGAAGCTTTCTTT.

The chain uses TRBV6-2 or TRBV6-3 and TRBJ1-1; D is undetermined. Germline CDR1 MNHEY, CDR2 SVGEGT. This CDR3 has 14 residues. V gave up 6 bases and J gave up 4 bases, with 15 bases separating them. Written as DNA, the CDR3 is TGTGCCAGCAGCTCCGGGGAGCCGTCCACTGAAGCTTTCTTT. This encodes CASSSGEPSTEAFF.

The chain joins TRBV15 to TRBJ1-5; no clear D gene. CDR1 is LNHNV, CDR2 YYDKDF, per germline (reference sequence). Trimming cost V 2 bases and J 7 bases, with 18 bases left between them. This CDR3 region has 16 residues. The DNA of the CDR3 is TGTGCCACCAGCAGACTCAAGGGCGAAGGGTTGCAGCCCCAGCATTTT. Translated, it gives CATSRLKGEGLQPQHF.

A few counts support this clone. The gene calls are TRBV19 and TRBJ1-5, with D possibly TRBD1 on 5 matching bases. The germline V and J ends were trimmed by 7 bases and 7 bases, with 20 bases remaining between them. The germline gives CDR1 LNHDA, CDR2 SQIVND (reference sequence). This CDR3 has 15 amino acids. The CDR3 DNA reads TGTGCCAGTATTGGGTCGGCCGGCAGGGAACAGCCCCAGCATTTT. It yields the protein CASIGSAGREQPQHF.

J is TRBJ1-5 and V is TRBV6-5, with D tentatively TRBD1 (5 bases). V lost 11 bases and J 3 bases, leaving 17 bases between the germline ends. The CDR3 is made up of 14 amino acids. The germline V gene encodes CDR1 MNHEY and CDR2 SVGAGI. CDR3 bases: TGTGCCTGCGGGGGGGGACTCAACAATCAGCCCCAGCATTTT. This codes for CACGGGLNNQPQHF.

This chain joins TRBV11-3 and TRBJ2-7; no definite D call. Deletions cut 2 bases from V and 0 bases from J, with 11 bases between. This CDR3 spans 15 amino acids. Germline V gives CDR1 SGHNT, CDR2 YENEEA. The CDR3 bases are TGTGCCAGCAGCTTAATCCCTGGGAACTCCTACGAGCAGTACTTC. Translating it yields CASSLIPGNSYEQYF. Filled out from reference TRBV11-3 and TRBJ2-7, the complete variable domain reads EAGVVQSPRYKIIEKKQPVAFWCNPISGHNTLYWYLQNLGQGPELLIRYENEEAVDDSQLPKDRFSAERLKGVDSTLKIQPAELGDSAVYLCASSLIPGNSYEQYFGPGTRLTVT.

V is TRBV7-9 and J is TRBJ1-1; no firm D call. The V gene's germline CDR1 is SEHNR and CDR2 FQNEAQ (reference sequence). The CDR3 spans 16 residues. Trimming cost V 5 bases and J 0 bases, with 16 bases left between them. The CDR3 protein is CASSTPPRGLNTEAFF. CDR3 coding DNA: TGTGCCAGCAGCACCCCGCCCAGAGGGTTGAACACTGAAGCTTTCTTT.

This rearrangement joins TRBV4-2 to TRBJ2-1, with 11 nucleotides matching TRBD2. The length of the CDR3 is 20 residues. Germline CDR1 and CDR2: LGHNA and YNFKEQ. V gave up 0 bases and J gave up 2 bases; unmatched junction bases: 12. The CDR3 coding sequence is TGTGCCAGCAGCCAAGAGCCCCGGCTAGCGGGGGGATTCGCCTACAATGAGCAGTTCTTC. It yields the protein CASSQEPRLAGGFAYNEQFF.

V gene TRBV9 combines with J gene TRBJ2-3; 7 bases agree with TRBD2. After removal of 3 bases from V and 1 base from J, the junction contained 5 bases not matched to a gene. This CDR3 comprises 15 residues. Germline-derived CDR1 and CDR2 are SGDLS and YYNGEE. DNA of the CDR3: TGTGCCAGCAGCGCAGGCGGGAGAGGCACAGATACGCAGTATTTT. Translating it yields CASSAGGRGTDTQYF. The whole variable domain, filled in from reference TRBV9 and TRBJ2-3, reads DSGVTQTPKHLITATGQRVTLRCSPRSGDLSVYWYQQSLDQGLQFLIQYYNGEERAKGNILERFSAQQFPDLHSELNLSSLELGDSALYFCASSAGGRGTDTQYFGPGTRLTVL.

The chain couples TRBV2 to TRBJ2-7; 11 bases align to TRBD1. This CDR3 region has 16 residues. V shed 2 bases and J 7 bases; nucleotides not matched to a gene: 10. CDR1 and CDR2 (germline): SNHLY, FYNNEI. CDR3 region: CASSENFGQGAREQYF. The CDR3 DNA reads as TGTGCCAGCAGTGAAAACTTTGGACAGGGGGCTCGTGAGCAGTACTTC.

This rearrangement joins TRBV13 to TRBJ2-7; TRBD2 might be the D (6 bases). Trimming shortened V by 5 bases and J by 7 bases, and 12 bases separated the two germline ends. The CDR3 spans 12 residues. Germline V lookup: CDR1 PRHDT, CDR2 FYEKMQ (reference sequence). Written as DNA, the CDR3 is TGTGCCAGCAGCGAGTGGGGGGTTGAGCAGTACTTC. Its translation is CASSEWGVEQYF.

In DNA, the CDR3 is TGTGCCAGTAGTGTCGGGGATAACTATGGCTACACCTTC. This gives the protein CASSVGDNYGYTF. The chain joins TRBV11-2 to TRBJ1-2, with D unclear. The length of the CDR3 is 13 residues. V dropped 9 bases and J dropped 1 base, with 12 bases sitting between them. In germline, CDR1 is SGHAT, CDR2 FQNNGV.

This clone was found once. The CDR3: CASSSRGENTEAFF. In nucleotides, the CDR3 is TGTGCCAGCAGCTCACGGGGTGAGAACACTGAAGCTTTCTTT. The genes are TRBV3-1 (or the pseudogene TRBV3-2) and TRBJ1-1; D is uncertain. Trimming cost V 5 bases and J 1 base, with 11 bases left between them. The V gene's germline CDR1 is LGHDT and CDR2 YNNKEL (reference sequence). The CDR3 contains 14 residues.

J is TRBJ1-3 and V is TRBV7-2, with D maybe TRBD1 (5 bases). Per the germline V gene, CDR1 is SGHTA and CDR2 is FQGNSA. V lost 1 base and J 2 bases, leaving 15 bases between the germline ends. This CDR3 comprises 17 residues. In DNA form, the CDR3 reads TGTGCCAGCAGCTTAGGGGGCTGGGGGGGAACTGGAAACACCATATATTTT. It yields the protein CASSLGGWGGTGNTIYF.